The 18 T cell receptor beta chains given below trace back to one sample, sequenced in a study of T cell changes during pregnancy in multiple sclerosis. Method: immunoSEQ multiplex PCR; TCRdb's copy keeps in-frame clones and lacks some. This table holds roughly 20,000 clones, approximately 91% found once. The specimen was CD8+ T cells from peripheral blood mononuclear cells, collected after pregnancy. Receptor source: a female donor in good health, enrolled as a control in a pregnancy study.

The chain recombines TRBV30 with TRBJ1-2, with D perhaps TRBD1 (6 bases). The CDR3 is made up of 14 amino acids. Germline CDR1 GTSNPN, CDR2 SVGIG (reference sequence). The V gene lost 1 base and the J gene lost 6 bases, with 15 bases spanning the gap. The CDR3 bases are TGTGCCTGGAGTGGCACTAGGGGGTTGAATGGCTACACCTTC. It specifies CAWSGTRGLNGYTF.

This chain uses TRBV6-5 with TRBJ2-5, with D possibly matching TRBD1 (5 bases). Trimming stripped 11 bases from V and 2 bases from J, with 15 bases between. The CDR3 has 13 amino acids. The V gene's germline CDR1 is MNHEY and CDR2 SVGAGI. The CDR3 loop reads CAVGAAEQETQYF. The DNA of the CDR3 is TGTGCCGTAGGGGCGGCAGAACAAGAGACCCAGTACTTC.

The CDR3 sequence: CSLRLGREAFF. The CDR3 bases are TGCAGCCTTCGATTGGGGCGCGAAGCTTTCTTT. The chain recombines TRBV20-1 with TRBJ1-1, with a weak D call TRBD1 (5 bases). CDR3 size: 11 residues. Germline loops: CDR1 DFQATT, CDR2 SNEGSKA (reference sequence).

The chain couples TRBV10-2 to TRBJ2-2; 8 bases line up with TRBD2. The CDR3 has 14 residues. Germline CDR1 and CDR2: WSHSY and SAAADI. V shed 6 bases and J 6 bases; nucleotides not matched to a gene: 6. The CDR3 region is CASSVAGLPGELFF. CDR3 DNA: TGCGCCAGCAGCGTAGCGGGACTCCCCGGGGAGCTGTTTTTT.

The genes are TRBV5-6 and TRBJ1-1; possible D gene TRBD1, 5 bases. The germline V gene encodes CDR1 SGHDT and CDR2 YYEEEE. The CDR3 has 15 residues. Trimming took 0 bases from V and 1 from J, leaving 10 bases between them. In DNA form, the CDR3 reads TGTGCCAGCAGCTTGGCGGAGGGGCCGAACACTGAAGCTTTCTTT. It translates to CASSLAEGPNTEAFF.

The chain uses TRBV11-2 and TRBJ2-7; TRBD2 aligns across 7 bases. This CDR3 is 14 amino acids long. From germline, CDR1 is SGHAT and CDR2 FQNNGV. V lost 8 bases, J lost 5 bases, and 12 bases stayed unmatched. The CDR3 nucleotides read TGTGCCAGCGGGAGGGGCGGGCCCAAGGACGAGCAGTACTTC. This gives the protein CASGRGGPKDEQYF.

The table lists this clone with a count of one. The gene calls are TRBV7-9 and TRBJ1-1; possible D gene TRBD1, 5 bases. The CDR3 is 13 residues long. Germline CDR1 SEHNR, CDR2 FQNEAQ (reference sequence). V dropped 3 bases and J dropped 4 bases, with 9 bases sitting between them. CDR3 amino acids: CASSLQGGTEAFF. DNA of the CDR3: TGTGCCAGCAGCTTGCAGGGAGGCACTGAAGCTTTCTTT.

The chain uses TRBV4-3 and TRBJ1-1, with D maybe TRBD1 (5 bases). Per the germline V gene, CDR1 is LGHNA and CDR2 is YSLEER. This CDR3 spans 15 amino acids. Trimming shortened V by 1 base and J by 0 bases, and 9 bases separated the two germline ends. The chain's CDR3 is CASSQAGRMNTEAFF. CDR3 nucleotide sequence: TGCGCCAGCAGCCAAGCAGGGCGCATGAACACTGAAGCTTTCTTT.

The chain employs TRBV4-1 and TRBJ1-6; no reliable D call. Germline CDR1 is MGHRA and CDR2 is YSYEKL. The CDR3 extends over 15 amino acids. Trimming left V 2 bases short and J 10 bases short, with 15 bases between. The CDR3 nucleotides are TGCGCCAGCAGCCAAATAGCCCAAAGCTCCTCACCCCTCCACTTT. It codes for CASSQIAQSSSPLHF.

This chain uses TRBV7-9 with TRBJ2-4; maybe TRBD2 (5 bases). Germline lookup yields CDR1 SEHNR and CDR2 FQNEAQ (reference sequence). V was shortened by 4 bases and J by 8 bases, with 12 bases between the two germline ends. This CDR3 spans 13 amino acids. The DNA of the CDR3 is TGTGCCAGCAGCTCGGGAACCCGAGACATTCAGTACTTC. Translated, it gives CASSSGTRDIQYF.

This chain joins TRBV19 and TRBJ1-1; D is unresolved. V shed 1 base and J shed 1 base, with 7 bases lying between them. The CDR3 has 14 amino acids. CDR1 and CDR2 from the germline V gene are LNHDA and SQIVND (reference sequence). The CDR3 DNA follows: TGTGCCAGTAGTATAGTCGGAGAGAACACTGAAGCTTTCTTT. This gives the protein CASSIVGENTEAFF.

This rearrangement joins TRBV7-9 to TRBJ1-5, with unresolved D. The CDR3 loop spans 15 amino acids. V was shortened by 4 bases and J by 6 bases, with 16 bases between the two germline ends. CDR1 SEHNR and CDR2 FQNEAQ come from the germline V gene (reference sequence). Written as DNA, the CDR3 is TGTGCCAGCAGCTCGGACGGGGTGGAGGGTCAGCCCCAGCATTTT. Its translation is CASSSDGVEGQPQHF.

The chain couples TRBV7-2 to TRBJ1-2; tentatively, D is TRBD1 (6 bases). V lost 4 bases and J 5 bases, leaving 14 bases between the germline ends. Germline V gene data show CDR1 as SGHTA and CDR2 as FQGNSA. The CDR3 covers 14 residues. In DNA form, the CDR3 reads TGTGCCAGCAGCTCCCAGGGGCGGAATTATGGCTACACCTTC. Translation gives CASSSQGRNYGYTF.

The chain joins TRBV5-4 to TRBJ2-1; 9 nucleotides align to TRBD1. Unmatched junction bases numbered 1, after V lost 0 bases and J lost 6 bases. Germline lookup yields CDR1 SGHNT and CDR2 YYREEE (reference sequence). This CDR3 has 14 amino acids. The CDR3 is CASSLGQGGNEQFF. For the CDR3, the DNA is TGTGCCAGCAGCTTGGGACAGGGGGGCAATGAGCAGTTCTTC.

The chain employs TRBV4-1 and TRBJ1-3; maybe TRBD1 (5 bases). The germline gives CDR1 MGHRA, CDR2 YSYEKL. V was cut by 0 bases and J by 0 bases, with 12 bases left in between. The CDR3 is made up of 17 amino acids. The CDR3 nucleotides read TGCGCCAGCAGCCAAGAGCCCGGGACTGTCTCTGGAAACACCATATATTTT. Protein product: CASSQEPGTVSGNTIYF.

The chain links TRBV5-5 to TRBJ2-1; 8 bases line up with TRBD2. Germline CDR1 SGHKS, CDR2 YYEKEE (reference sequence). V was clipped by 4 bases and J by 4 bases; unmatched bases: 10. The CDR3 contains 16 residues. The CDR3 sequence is CASSPTGGGYYNEQFF. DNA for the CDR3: TGTGCCAGCAGCCCCACCGGGGGGGGATATTACAATGAGCAGTTCTTC.

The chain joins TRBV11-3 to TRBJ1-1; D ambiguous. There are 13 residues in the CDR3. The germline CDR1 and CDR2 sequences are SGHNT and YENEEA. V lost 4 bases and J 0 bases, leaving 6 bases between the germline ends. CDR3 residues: CASSSLLNTEAFF. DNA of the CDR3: TGTGCCAGCAGCTCCCTCTTGAACACTGAAGCTTTCTTT.

The CDR3 DNA follows: TGTGCCAGCAGTGAACAGGGAGGGACAGATACGCAGTATTTT. This encodes CASSEQGGTDTQYF. This chain connects TRBV6-4 to TRBJ2-3; perhaps TRBD2 as D (7 bases). This CDR3 has 14 amino acids. V lost 3 bases and J lost 3, with 10 bases in between. Per the germline V gene, CDR1 is MRHNA and CDR2 is SNTAGT.